This TCR beta chain emerged from a study of human T cells and chemical hapten exposure. This clonotype was observed many times. Its antigen is unknown. This sample's time point: patch test 3, about 24 weeks after DPC sensitization. Treatment in this sample: therapeutic diphenylcyclopropenone sensitization with weekly scalp DPC. Trimming removed 0 bases from V and 5 bases from J, with 10 bases in between. Germline V gene lookup returns CDR1 MNHEY and CDR2 SVGAGI. The CDR3 contains 14 residues. TCRdb re-analysed the RACE reads in MiXCR, keeping a single row per CDR3 protein. The sample records about 84,000 distinct CDR3 sequences, 11% being singletons. Overall study findings and caveats: Given that the donors had alopecia, their immune response may differ from that seen in healthy people.

V and J are TRBV6-5 and TRBJ2-5, with D perhaps assigned TRBD1 or TRBD2 (7 bases each). This receptor was identified in a woman between 50 and 59 years old with alopecia areata. Some clones in this sample may be carry-over from other donors' samples. The sample in question was whole blood, obtained in connection with sensitization to the hapten diphenylcyclopropenone (DPC). Written as DNA, the CDR3 is TGTGCCAGCAGTTACTCGCAGGGGGGGGAGACCCAGTACTTC. Protein sequence: CASSYSQGGETQYF.